Listed here is a single TCR beta chain. The data belong to a study of tumor T cells in aggressive B-cell lymphoma. Produced via immunoSEQ multiplex PCR; TCRdb's table is partial and in-frame only. The sample lists fewer than 3,500 clones, approximately 96% occurring once. Germline CDR1 and CDR2: SEHNR and FQNEAQ (reference sequence). Trimming removed 8 bases at V and 8 bases at J, with 21 bases between. This CDR3 has 14 amino acids. The sequence came from an adult with diffuse large B cell lymphoma. Sequencing used tumor tissue. The V gene is TRBV7-9, the J gene TRBJ1-1; no clear D gene. The CDR3 loop is CASGDSTERTEAFF. The DNA for the CDR3 is TGTGCCAGCGGAGATTCAACTGAAAGAACCGAAGCTTTCTTT.